Sequencing of this TCR beta chain was carried out in a study of cytomegalovirus exposure and HLA in healthy donors. Study outcomes and limitations: According to reports, the classifier identified cytomegalovirus status with high specificity and sensitivity.

Concerning this clone itself: Antigen: not known.

The data were produced by immunoSEQ multiplex PCR, yet TCRdb's version contains in-frame clones alone and is incomplete. The table lists approximately 100,000 clones, 88% of them singletons. The sequencing input was PBMCs. This clonotype originated in a woman under 30 in good health and CMV-seropositive.

The CDR3 loop reads CASSPGQGAYGYTF. The CDR3 DNA follows: TGTGCCAGCAGTCCGGGACAGGGGGCCTATGGCTACACCTTC. The J gene is TRBJ1-2, the V gene TRBV27; 12 nucleotides agree with TRBD1. Trimming cost V 5 bases and J 4 bases; bases outside gene matches: 2. CDR3 length: 14 amino acids. The V gene's germline CDR1 is MNHEY and CDR2 SMNVEV (reference sequence).